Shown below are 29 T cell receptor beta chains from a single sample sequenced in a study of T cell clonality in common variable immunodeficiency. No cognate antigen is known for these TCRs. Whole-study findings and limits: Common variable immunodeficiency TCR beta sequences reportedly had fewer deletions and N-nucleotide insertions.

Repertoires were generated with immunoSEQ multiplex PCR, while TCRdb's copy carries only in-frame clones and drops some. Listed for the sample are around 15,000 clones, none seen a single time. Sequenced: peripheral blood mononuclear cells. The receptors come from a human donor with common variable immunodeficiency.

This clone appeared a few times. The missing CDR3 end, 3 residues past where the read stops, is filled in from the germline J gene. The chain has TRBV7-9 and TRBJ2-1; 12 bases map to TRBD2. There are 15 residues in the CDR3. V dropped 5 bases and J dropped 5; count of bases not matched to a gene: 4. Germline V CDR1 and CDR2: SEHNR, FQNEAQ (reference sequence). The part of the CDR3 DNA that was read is TGTGCCAGCAGCGTCTGGACTAGCGGGAACAATGAG. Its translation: CASSVWTSGNNE. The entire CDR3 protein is CASSVWTSGNNEQFF.

CDR3 DNA, as far as it was read: TGTGCCAGCAGTTATTTAGCCTCGGACAATCAGCCC. As protein: CASSYLASDNQP. The CDR3, in full, reads CASSYLASDNQPQHF. The rearrangement links TRBV6-2 or TRBV6-3 to TRBJ1-5; D not resolved. The DNA ends 3 residues before the CDR3 does, and the rest of the CDR3 is filled in from the germline J gene. Germline values: CDR1 MNHEY, CDR2 SVGEGT. Trimming stripped 3 bases from V and 3 bases from J, with 12 bases between. The CDR3 spans 15 residues.

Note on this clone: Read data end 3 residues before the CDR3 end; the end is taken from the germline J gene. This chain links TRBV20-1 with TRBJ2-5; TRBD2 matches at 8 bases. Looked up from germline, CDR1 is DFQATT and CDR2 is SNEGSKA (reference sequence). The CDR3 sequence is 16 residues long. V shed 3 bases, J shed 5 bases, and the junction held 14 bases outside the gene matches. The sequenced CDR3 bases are TGCAGTGCTAGGGCGACTGAGCGGGAGTGGGAGGAGACC. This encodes CSARATEREWEET. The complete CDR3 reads CSARATEREWEETQYF.

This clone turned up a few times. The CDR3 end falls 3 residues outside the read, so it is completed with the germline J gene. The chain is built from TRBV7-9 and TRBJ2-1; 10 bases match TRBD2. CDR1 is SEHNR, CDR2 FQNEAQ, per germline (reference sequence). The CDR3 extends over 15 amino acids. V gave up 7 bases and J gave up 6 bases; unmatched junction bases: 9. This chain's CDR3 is CASNLGTSVANEQFF. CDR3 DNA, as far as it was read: TGTGCCAGCAACCTGGGGACTAGCGTTGCCAATGAG.

This chain's CDR3 is CSVDPGGETQYF. Partial CDR3 DNA: TGCAGCGTTGATCCAGGTGGGGAGACC. The V gene is TRBV29-1, the J gene TRBJ2-5; no clear D. From the germline J gene comes the end of the CDR3, since the read stops 3 residues before it. The germline gives CDR1 SQVTM, CDR2 ANQGSEA. This CDR3 is 12 amino acids long. V gave up 3 bases and J gave up 5 bases, with 10 bases separating them.

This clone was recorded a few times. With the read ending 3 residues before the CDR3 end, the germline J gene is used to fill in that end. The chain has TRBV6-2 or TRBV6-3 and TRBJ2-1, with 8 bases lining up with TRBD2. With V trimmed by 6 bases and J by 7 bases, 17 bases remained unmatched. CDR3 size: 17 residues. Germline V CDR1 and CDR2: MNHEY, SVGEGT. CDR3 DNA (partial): TGTGCCAGCAGCCATAGGGCTGCGGGGGGTGCCCTGAATGAG. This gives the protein CASSHRAAGGALNE. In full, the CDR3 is CASSHRAAGGALNEQFF.

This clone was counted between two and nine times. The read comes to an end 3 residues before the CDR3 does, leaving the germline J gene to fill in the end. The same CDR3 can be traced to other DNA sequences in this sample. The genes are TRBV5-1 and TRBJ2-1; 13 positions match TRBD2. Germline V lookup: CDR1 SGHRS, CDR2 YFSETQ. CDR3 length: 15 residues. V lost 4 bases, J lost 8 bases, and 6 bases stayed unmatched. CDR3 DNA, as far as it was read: TGCGCCAGCAGCAGTGGACTAGCGGGGGTCTATGAG. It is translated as CASSSGLAGVYE. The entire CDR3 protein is CASSSGLAGVYEQFF.

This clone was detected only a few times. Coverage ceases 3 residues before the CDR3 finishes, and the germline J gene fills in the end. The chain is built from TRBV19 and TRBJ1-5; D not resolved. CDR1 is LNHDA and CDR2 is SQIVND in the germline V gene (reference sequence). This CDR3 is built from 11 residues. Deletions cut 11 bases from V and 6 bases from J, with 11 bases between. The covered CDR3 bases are TGTGCCTCGGGGTGGACTCAGCCC. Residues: CASGWTQP. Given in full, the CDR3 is CASGWTQPQHF.

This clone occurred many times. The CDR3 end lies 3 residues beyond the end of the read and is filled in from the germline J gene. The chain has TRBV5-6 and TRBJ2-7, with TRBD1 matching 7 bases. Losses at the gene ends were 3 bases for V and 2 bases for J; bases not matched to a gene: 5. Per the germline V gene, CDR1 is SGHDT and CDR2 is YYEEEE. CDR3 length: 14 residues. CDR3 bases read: TGTGCCAGCAGCTGGGAGACAGGGACCTACGAG. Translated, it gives CASSWETGTYE. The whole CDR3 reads CASSWETGTYEQYF.

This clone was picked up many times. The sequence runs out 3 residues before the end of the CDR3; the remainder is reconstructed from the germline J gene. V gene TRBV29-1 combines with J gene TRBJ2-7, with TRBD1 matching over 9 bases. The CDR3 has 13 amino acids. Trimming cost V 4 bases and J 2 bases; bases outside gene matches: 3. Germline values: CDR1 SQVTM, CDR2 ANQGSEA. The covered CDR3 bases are TGCAGCGTTGGGGACAGGGAAGCCTACGAG. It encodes CSVGDREAYE. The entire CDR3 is CSVGDREAYEQYF.

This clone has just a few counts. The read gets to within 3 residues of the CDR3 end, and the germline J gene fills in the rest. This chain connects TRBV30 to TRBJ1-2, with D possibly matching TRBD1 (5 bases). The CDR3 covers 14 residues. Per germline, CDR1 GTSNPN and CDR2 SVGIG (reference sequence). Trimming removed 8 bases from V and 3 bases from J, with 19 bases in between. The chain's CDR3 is CASRQLQADYGYTF. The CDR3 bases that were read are TGTGCCAGCCGTCAACTACAGGCGGACTATGGC.

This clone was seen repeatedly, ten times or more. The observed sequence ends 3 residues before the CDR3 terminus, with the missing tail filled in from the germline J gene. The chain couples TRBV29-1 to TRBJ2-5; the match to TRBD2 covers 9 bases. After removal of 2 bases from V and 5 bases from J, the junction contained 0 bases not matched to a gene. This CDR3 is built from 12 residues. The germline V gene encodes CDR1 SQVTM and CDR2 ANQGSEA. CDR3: CSVELAGETQYF. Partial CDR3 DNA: TGCAGCGTTGAACTAGCGGGGGAGACC. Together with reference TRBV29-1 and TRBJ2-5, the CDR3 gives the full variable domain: SAVISQKPSRDICQRGTSLTIQCQVDSQVTMMFWYRQQPGQSLTLIATANQGSEATYESGFVIDKFPISRPNLTFSTLTVSNMSPEDSSIYLCSVELAGETQYFGPGTRLLVL.

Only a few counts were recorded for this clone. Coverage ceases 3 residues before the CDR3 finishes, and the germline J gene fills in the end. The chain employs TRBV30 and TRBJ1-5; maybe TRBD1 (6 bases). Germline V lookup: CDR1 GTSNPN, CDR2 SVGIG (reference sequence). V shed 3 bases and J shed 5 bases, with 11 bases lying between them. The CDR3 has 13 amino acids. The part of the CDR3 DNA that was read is TGTGCCTGGAGAGGGGGACGGGATCAGCCC. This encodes CAWRGGRDQP. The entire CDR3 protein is CAWRGGRDQPQHF.

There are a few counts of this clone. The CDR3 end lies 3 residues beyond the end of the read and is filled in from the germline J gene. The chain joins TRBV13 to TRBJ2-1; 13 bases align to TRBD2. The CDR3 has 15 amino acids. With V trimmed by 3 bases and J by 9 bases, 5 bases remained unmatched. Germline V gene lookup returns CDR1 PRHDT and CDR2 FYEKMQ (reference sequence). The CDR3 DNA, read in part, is TGTGCCAGCAGCTTTTGGACTAGCGGGAGTGCTGAG. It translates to CASSFWTSGSAE. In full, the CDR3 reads CASSFWTSGSAEQFF. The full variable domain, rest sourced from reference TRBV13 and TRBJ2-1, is AAGVIQSPRHLIKEKRETATLKCYPIPRHDTVYWYQQGPGQDPQFLISFYEKMQSDKGSIPDRFSAQQFSDYHSELNMSSLELGDSALYFCASSFWTSGSAEQFFGPGTRLTVL.

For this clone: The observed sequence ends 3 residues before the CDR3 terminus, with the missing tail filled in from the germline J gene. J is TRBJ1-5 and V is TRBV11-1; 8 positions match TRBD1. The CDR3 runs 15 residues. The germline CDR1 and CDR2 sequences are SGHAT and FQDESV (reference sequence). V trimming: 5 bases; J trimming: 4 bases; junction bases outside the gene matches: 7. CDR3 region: CASSNRDRTNQPQHF. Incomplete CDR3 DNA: TGTGCCAGCAGCAATCGGGACAGGACAAATCAGCCC.

CDR3 residues: CASSLATGYDSGGGYTF. The sequenced part of the CDR3 DNA is TGTGCCAGCTCACTAGCGACGGGGTATGACAGCGGGGGTGGC. V gene TRBV18 combines with J gene TRBJ1-2; the D gene is possibly TRBD1 (5 bases). The observed sequence ends 3 residues before the CDR3 terminus, with the missing tail filled in from the germline J gene. This CDR3 is 17 amino acids long. CDR1 KGHSH and CDR2 LQKENI come from the germline V gene. V lost 4 bases, J lost 7 bases, and 25 bases lay in between.

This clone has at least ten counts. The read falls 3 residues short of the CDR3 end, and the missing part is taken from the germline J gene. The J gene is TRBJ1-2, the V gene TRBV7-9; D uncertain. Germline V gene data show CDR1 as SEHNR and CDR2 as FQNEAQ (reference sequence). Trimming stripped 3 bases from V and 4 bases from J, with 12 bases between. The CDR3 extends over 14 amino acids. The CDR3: CASSFGESFYGYTF. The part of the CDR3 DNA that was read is TGTGCCAGCAGCTTCGGGGAGAGTTTCTATGGC.

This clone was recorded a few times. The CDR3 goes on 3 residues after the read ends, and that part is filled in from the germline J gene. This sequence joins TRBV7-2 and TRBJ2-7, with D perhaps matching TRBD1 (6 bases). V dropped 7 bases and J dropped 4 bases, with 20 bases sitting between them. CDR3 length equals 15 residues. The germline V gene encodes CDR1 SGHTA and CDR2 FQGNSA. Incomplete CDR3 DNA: TGTGCCAGCAACCGAGATGGGGGTCAGGGGTACGAG. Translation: CASNRDGGQGYE. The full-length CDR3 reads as CASNRDGGQGYEQYF.

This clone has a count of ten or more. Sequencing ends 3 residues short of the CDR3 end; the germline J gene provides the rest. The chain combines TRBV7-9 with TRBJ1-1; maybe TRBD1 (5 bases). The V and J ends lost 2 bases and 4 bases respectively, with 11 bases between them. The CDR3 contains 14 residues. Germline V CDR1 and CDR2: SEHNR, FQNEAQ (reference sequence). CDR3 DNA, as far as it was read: TGTGCCAGCAGCTTAAATATGGGGGGCACTGAA. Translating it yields CASSLNMGGTE. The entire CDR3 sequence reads CASSLNMGGTEAFF.

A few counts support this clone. The chain's CDR3 is CASSLLAGDATDTQYF. Partial CDR3 DNA: TGCGCCAGCAGCTTGCTAGCGGGGGACGCCACAGATACG. The chain combines TRBV5-1 with TRBJ2-3, with 10 bases lining up with TRBD2. Sequencing ends 3 residues short of the CDR3 end; the germline J gene provides the rest. This CDR3 has 16 amino acids. Germline CDR1 and CDR2: SGHRS and YFSETQ. With 1 base clipped from V and 2 bases from J, the junction kept 4 bases outside the gene matches. Using reference TRBV5-1 and TRBJ2-3 for the parts outside the CDR3, the full variable domain is KAGVTQTPRYLIKTRGQQVTLSCSPISGHRSVSWYQQTPGQGLQFLFEYFSETQRNKGNFPGRFSGRQFSNSRSEMNVSTLELGDSALYLCASSLLAGDATDTQYFGPGTRLTVL.

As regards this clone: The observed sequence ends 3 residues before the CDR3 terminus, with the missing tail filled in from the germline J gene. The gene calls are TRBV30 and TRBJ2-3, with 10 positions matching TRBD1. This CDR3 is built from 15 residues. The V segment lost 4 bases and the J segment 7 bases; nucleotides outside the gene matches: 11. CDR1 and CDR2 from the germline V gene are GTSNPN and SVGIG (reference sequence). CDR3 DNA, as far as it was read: TGTGCCTGGAAGGACGCGGGACAGGGGCCAAATACG. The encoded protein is CAWKDAGQGPNT. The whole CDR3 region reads CAWKDAGQGPNTQYF.

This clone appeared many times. The CDR3 region is CASSIMAGSYEQYF. The CDR3 DNA, read in part, is TGTGCCAGTAGTATAATGGCAGGGAGCTACGAG. V gene TRBV19 combines with J gene TRBJ2-7; possibly TRBD1 or TRBD2 for D (5 bases each). The sequence runs out 3 residues before the end of the CDR3; the remainder is reconstructed from the germline J gene. Germline assignment: CDR1 LNHDA and CDR2 SQIVND (reference sequence). The CDR3 covers 14 residues. V was pared by 2 bases and J by 3 bases, with 11 bases between.

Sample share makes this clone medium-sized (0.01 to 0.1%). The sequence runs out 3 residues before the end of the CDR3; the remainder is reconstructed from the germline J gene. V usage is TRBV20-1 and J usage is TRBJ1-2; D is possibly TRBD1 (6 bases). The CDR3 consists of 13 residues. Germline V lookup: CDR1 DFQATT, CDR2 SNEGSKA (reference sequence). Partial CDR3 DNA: TGCAGTGCTAGTCACAGGGTCTTCGGCGGC. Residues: CSASHRVFGG. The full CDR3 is CSASHRVFGGYTF.

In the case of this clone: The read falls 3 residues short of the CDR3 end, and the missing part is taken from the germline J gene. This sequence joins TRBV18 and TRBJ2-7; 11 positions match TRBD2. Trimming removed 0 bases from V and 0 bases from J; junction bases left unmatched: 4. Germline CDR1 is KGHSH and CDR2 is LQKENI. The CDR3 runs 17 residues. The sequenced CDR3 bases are TGTGCCAGCTCACCACCGACTAGCGGGACCTTCTCCTACGAG. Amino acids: CASSPPTSGTFSYE. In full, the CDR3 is CASSPPTSGTFSYEQYF.

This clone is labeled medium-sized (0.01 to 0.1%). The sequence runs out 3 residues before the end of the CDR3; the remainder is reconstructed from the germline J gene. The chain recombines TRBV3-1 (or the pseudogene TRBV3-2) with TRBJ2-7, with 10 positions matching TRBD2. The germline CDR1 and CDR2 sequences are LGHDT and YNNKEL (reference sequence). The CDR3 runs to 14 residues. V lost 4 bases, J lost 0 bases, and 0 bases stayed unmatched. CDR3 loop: CASSRLAGSYEQYF. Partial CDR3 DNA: TGTGCCAGCAGCCGACTAGCGGGCTCCTACGAG.

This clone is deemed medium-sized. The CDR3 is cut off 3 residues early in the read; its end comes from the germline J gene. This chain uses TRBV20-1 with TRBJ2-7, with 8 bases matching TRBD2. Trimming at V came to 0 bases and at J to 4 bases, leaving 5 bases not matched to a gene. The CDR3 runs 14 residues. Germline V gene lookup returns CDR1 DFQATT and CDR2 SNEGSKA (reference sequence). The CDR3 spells CSARDGLAGYEQYF. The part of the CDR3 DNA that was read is TGCAGTGCTAGAGATGGGTTAGCGGGGTACGAG.

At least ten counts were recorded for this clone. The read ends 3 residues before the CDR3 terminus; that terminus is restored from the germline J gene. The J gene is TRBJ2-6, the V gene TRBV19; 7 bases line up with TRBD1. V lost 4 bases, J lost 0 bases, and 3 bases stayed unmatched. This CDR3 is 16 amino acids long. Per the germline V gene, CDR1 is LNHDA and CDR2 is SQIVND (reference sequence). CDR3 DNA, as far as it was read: TGTGCCAGTAGTAGGGACAGCAACTCTGGGGCCAACGTC. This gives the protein CASSRDSNSGANV. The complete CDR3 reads CASSRDSNSGANVLTF.

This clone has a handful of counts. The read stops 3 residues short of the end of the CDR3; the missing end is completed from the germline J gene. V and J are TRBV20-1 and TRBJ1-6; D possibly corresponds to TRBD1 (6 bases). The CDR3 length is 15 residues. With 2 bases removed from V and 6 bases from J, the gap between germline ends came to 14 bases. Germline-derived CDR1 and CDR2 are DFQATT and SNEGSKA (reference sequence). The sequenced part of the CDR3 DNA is TGCAGTGCTAGACGTCAGGGGTCAGGTAATTCACCC. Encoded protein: CSARRQGSGNSP. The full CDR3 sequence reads CSARRQGSGNSPLHF.

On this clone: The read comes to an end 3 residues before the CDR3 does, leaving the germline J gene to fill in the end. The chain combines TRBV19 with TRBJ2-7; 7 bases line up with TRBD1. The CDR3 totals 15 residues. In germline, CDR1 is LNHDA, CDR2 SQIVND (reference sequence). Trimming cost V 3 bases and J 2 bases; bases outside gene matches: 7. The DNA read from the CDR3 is TGTGCCAGTAGTATCCAGGGGGACAGAGCCTACGAG. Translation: CASSIQGDRAYE. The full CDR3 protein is CASSIQGDRAYEQYF.